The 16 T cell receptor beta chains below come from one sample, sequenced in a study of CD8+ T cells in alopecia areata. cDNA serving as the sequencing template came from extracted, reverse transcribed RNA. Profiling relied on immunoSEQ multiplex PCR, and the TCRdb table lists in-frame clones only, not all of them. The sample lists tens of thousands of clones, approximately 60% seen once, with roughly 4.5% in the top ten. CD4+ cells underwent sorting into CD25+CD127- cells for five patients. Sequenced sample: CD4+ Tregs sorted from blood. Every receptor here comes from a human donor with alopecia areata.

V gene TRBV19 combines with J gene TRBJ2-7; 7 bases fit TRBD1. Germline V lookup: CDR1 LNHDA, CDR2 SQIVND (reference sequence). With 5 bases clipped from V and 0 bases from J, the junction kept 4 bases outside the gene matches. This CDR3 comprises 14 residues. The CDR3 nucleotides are TGTGCCAGTAGTTTTCGACAGGGCTCCTACGAGCAGTACTTC. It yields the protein CASSFRQGSYEQYF.

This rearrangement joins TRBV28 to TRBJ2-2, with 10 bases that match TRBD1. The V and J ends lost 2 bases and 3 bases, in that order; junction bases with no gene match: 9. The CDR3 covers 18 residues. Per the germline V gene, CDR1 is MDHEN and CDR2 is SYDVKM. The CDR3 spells CASSLNDRGLLDTGELFF. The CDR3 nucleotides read TGTGCCAGCAGTTTAAACGACAGGGGGCTACTGGACACCGGGGAGCTGTTTTTT.

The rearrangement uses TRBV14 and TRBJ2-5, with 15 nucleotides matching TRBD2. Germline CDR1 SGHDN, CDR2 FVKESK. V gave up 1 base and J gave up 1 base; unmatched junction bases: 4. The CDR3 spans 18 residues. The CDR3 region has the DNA TGTGCCAGCAGCCAAGTTCGGACTAGCGGGGGGGCCCAAGAGACCCAGTACTTC. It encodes CASSQVRTSGGAQETQYF.

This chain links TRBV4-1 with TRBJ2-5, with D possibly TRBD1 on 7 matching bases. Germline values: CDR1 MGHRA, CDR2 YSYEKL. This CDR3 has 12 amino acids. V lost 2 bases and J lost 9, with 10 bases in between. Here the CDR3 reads CASSQQGGPQYF. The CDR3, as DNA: TGCGCCAGCAGCCAACAGGGGGGCCCCCAGTACTTC.

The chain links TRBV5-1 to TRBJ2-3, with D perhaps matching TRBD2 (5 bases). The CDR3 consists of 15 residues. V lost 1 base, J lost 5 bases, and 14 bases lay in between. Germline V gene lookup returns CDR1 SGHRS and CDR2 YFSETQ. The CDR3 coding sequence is TGCGCCAGCAGCTTGAAACTCAAAGGAGGAGATACGCAGTATTTT. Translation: CASSLKLKGGDTQYF.

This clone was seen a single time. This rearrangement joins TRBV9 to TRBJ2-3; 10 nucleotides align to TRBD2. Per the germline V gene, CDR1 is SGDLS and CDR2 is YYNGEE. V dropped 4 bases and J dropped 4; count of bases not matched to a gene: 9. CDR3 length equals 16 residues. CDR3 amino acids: CASSPLAGVLPDTQYF. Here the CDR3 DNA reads TGTGCCAGCAGCCCCCTAGCGGGAGTACTCCCAGATACGCAGTATTTT.

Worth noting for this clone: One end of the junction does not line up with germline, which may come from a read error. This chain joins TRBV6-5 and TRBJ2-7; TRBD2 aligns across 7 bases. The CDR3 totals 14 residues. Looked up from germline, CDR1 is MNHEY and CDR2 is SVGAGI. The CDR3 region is CASSPSGNSYGQYF. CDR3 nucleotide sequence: TGTGCCAGCAGTCCTAGCGGAAACTCCTACGGGCAGTACTTC.

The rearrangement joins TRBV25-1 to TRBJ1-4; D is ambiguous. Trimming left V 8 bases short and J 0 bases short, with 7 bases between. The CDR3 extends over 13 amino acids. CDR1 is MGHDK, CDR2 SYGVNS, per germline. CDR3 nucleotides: TGTGCCAGCCGGTTTTCAACTAATGAAAAACTGTTTTTT. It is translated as CASRFSTNEKLFF.

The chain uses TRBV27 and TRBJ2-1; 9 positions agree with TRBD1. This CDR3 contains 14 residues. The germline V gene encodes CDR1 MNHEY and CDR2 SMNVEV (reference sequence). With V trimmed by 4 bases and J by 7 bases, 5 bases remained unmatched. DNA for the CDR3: TGTGCCAGCAGTTCCCTAGACAGGGGGAATGAGCAGTTCTTC. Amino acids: CASSSLDRGNEQFF.

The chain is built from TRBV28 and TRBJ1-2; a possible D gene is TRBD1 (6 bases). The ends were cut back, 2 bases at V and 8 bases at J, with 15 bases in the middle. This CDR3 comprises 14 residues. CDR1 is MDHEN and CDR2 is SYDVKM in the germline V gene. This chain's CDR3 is CASSLPLFGGGYTF. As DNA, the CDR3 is TGTGCCAGCAGTTTACCTCTTTTCGGGGGCGGCTACACCTTC.

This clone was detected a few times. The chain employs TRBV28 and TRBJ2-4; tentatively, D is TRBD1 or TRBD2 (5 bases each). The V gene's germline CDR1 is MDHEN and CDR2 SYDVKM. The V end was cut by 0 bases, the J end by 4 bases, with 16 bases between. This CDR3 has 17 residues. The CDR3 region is CASSLWDVGGGKNIQYF. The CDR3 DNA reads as TGTGCCAGCAGTTTATGGGACGTTGGGGGTGGGAAAAACATTCAGTACTTC.

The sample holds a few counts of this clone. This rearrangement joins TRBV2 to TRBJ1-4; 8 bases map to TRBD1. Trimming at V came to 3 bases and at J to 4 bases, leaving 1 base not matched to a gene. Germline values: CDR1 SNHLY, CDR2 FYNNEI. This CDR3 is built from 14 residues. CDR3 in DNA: TGTGCCAGCAGTGACAGGGGGCGTAATGAAAAACTGTTTTTT. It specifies CASSDRGRNEKLFF.

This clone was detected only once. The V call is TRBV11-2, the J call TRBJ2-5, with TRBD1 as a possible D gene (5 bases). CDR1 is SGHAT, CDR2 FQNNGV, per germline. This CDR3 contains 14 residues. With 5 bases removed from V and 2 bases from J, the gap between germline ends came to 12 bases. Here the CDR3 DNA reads TGTGCCAGCAGCCACACACGACAGCAAGAGACCCAGTACTTC. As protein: CASSHTRQQETQYF.

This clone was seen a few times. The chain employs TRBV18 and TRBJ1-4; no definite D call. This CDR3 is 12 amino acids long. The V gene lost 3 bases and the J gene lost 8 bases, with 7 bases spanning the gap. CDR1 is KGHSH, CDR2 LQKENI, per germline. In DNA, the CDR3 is TGTGCCAGCTCACCCGAGGAGGAAAAACTGTTTTTT. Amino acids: CASSPEEEKLFF.

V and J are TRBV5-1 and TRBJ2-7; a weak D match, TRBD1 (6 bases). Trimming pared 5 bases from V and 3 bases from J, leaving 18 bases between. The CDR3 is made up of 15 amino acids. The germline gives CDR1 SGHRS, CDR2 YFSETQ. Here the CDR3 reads CASRLDYREIYEQYF. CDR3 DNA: TGCGCCAGCAGGCTTGATTACAGGGAGATCTACGAGCAGTACTTC.

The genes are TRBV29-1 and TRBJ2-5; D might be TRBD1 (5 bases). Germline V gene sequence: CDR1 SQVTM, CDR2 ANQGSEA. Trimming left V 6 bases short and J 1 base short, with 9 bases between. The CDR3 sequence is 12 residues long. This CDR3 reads CSVSTAQETQYF. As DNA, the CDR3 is TGCAGCGTCTCGACAGCCCAAGAGACCCAGTACTTC.